A selection of T cell receptor beta chains follows, all from one sample in a study of blood T cell repertoires in COVID-19. The assay was immunoSEQ multiplex PCR, and TCRdb's table has in-frame clones only and misses some. This table has around 68,000 clones, around 87% appearing once. The sequenced material came from peripheral blood. The source is a man between 45 and 60 years old with active COVID-19. Both conserved end residues are part of each CDR3. A D gene is named only where the DNA matches it firmly. For some rows the clone size is stated as once, few or many, or as a class when expanded; others skip it.

d_call j_call v_call clone_size cdr3_aa cdr3_nt
TRBD1 TRBJ1-2 TRBV28 NA CASRRDRGYGYTF TGTGCCAGCAGACGTGACAGGGGCTATGGCTACACCTTC
TRBD1 TRBJ2-1 TRBV7-2 NA CASSSVPTPDREGEQFF TGTGCCAGCAGCTCGGTTCCGACTCCAGACAGGGAAGGCGAGCAGTTCTTC
TRBD2 TRBJ2-5 TRBV6-2/TRBV6-3 once CASSSGGGNEYF TGTGCCAGCAGTTCCGGGGGGGGCAATGAGTACTTC
TRBD1 TRBJ1-1 TRBV5-1 NA CASSFGQGVNTEAFF TGCGCCAGCAGCTTCGGACAGGGGGTTAACACTGAAGCTTTCTTT
TRBD1 TRBJ1-5 TRBV28 NA CASSLEQGSPQPQHF TGTGCCAGCAGTTTGGAACAGGGGTCCCCTCAGCCCCAGCATTTT
NA TRBJ1-2 TRBV28 NA CASSLGGAKNYGYTF TGTGCCAGCAGTTTAGGGGGGGCGAAAAACTATGGCTACACCTTC
TRBD1 TRBJ2-5 TRBV5-1 NA CASSFFGQGAEETQYF TGCGCCAGCAGCTTTTTTGGACAGGGGGCGGAGGAGACCCAGTACTTC
NA TRBJ1-1 TRBV3-1/TRBV3-2 once CASSQADKAFEAFF TGTGCCAGCAGCCAAGCCGACAAGGCGTTTGAAGCTTTCTTT
NA TRBJ1-1 TRBV18 NA CASSPTAYNTEAFF TGTGCCAGCTCACCGACAGCTTATAACACTGAAGCTTTCTTT
NA TRBJ2-1 TRBV24-1 NA CATSSSGASYNEQFF TGTGCCACCAGTTCCAGCGGAGCCTCCTACAATGAGCAGTTCTTC
NA TRBJ2-5 TRBV7-9 NA CASTWGGPLGQETQYF TGTGCCAGCACCTGGGGGGGCCCCTTGGGGCAAGAGACCCAGTACTTC